These 15 T cell receptor beta chains share one sample of origin, sequenced in a study of blood T cells in healthy people across ages. The authors ran a second PCR of about 7 to 11 cycles using a sample-barcoded 5' primer and a J-beta primer mix. MiXCR, applied by TCRdb to the 5' RACE reads, yields one record per CDR3 protein. The sample records 550,000 to 600,000 distinct CDR3 sequences, roughly 43% being singletons. The sample consisted of blood. The source of these receptors is a man at least 80 years old in good health.

The chain is built from TRBV6-2 or TRBV6-3 and TRBJ1-4, with unresolved D. V lost 2 bases and J 2 bases, leaving 9 bases between the germline ends. CDR1 and CDR2 (germline): MNHEY, SVGEGT. The CDR3 has 15 residues. The CDR3 loop is CASSYAWATNEKLFF. The CDR3, as DNA: TGTGCCAGCAGTTACGCGTGGGCGACTAATGAAAAACTGTTTTTT.

The gene calls are TRBV4-3 and TRBJ2-7, with 13 bases matching TRBD2. Unmatched junction bases numbered 3, after V lost 2 bases and J lost 2 bases. The germline gives CDR1 LGHNA, CDR2 YSLEER. This CDR3 contains 16 residues. The CDR3 sequence is CASSQRTSGGTYEQYF. CDR3 bases: TGCGCCAGCAGCCAAAGGACTAGCGGGGGTACCTACGAGCAGTACTTC.

The CDR3 sequence: CASRQGQAGEQYF. The CDR3 DNA reads TGTGCCAGCAGACAAGGACAGGCGGGTGAGCAGTACTTC. The V and J genes are TRBV6-5 and TRBJ2-4; 7 bases align to TRBD1. With V trimmed by 6 bases and J by 13 bases, 12 bases remained unmatched. The CDR3 extends over 13 amino acids. Germline V gives CDR1 MNHEY, CDR2 SVGAGI.

The rearrangement joins TRBV11-2 to TRBJ1-2; TRBD1 agrees at 10 bases. Trimming took 2 bases from V and 6 from J; bases not matched to a gene: 12. Looked up from germline, CDR1 is SGHAT and CDR2 is FQNNGV. This CDR3 comprises 17 residues. CDR3 region: CASSLWSGTGDRHGYTF. CDR3 nucleotide sequence: TGTGCCAGCAGCTTATGGTCCGGGACAGGGGATCGCCATGGCTACACCTTC.

The chain uses TRBV20-1 and TRBJ2-7; D remains unclear. CDR3 length: 14 residues. The germline V gene encodes CDR1 DFQATT and CDR2 SNEGSKA (reference sequence). V gave up 1 base and J gave up 0 bases, with 10 bases separating them. The CDR3 DNA sequence: TGCAGTGCTAGAGGGGTAGTCAGCTCCTACGAGCAGTACTTC. Its translation: CSARGVVSSYEQYF.

This clonotype was picked up a small number of times. The rearrangement joins TRBV20-1 to TRBJ2-1; weak D call: TRBD2 (6 bases). There are 14 residues in the CDR3. CDR1 is DFQATT and CDR2 is SNEGSKA in the germline V gene (reference sequence). The V end was cut by 3 bases, the J end by 4 bases, with 13 bases between. The CDR3 bases are TGCAGTGCTAGTAACCCGGCGGGATACAATGAGCAGTTCTTC. As protein: CSASNPAGYNEQFF.

CDR3 sequence: CSARDSDVEKLFF. CDR3 DNA: TGCAGTGCTAGGGACAGCGATGTGGAAAAACTGTTTTTT. The J gene is TRBJ1-4, the V gene TRBV20-1, with a possible D match to TRBD1 (6 bases). The CDR3 is made up of 13 amino acids. The germline gives CDR1 DFQATT, CDR2 SNEGSKA (reference sequence). Trimming took 3 bases from V and 8 from J, leaving 13 bases between them.

The V call is TRBV27, the J call TRBJ1-2; D is ambiguous. The CDR3 loop spans 10 amino acids. V lost 7 bases and J 6 bases, leaving 6 bases between the germline ends. The germline V gene has CDR1 MNHEY and CDR2 SMNVEV (reference sequence). The CDR3 sequence is CASTLNGYTF. The CDR3 DNA reads TGTGCCAGCACCCTAAATGGCTACACCTTC.

There are a few counts of this clonotype. V and J are TRBV4-1 and TRBJ2-7; 8 bases are a match to TRBD1. With 5 bases clipped from V and 7 bases from J, the junction kept 7 bases outside the gene matches. This CDR3 contains 13 residues. Germline CDR1 MGHRA, CDR2 YSYEKL. CDR3 sequence reads: CASSTRTGLEQYF. The DNA for the CDR3 is TGCGCCAGCAGCACCCGGACAGGGCTGGAGCAGTACTTC.

The genes are TRBV29-1 and TRBJ2-5; weak D call: TRBD1 (6 bases). Trimming took 7 bases from V and 9 from J, leaving 15 bases between them. The CDR3 contains 11 residues. Germline V CDR1 and CDR2: SQVTM, ANQGSEA. The CDR3 region has the DNA TGCAGCGACAGGGCGGTGGAGGCCCAGTACTTC. This encodes CSDRAVEAQYF.

The chain's CDR3 is CASSYSKGQGRSTGELFF. DNA of the CDR3: TGTGCCAGCAGTTACTCGAAGGGACAGGGGAGGAGCACCGGGGAGCTGTTTTTT. This chain uses TRBV6-5 with TRBJ2-2; 10 bases are shared with TRBD1. CDR3 size: 18 residues. V lost 0 bases and J lost 4; bases outside the gene matches: 8. Germline V CDR1 and CDR2: MNHEY, SVGAGI.

The chain joins TRBV25-1 to TRBJ2-3; maybe TRBD1 (5 bases). V lost 6 bases to trimming and J lost 0 bases, with 10 bases between them. This CDR3 is 14 amino acids long. The germline CDR1 and CDR2 sequences are MGHDK and SYGVNS. Here the CDR3 reads CASRGAPSTDTQYF. DNA of the CDR3: TGTGCCAGCAGAGGGGCCCCTAGCACAGATACGCAGTATTTT.

DNA of the CDR3: TGTGCCATCAGGGGACAGGGGAACACTGAAGCTTTCTTT. Translation: CAIRGQGNTEAFF. The chain links TRBV10-3 to TRBJ1-1; 9 bases match TRBD1. From germline, CDR1 is ENHRY and CDR2 SYGVKD. Trimming cost V 6 bases and J 1 base; bases outside gene matches: 0. The CDR3 consists of 13 residues.

This clonotype was recorded a few times. The chain is built from TRBV7-2 and TRBJ2-7; D may be TRBD2 (6 bases). The V gene's germline CDR1 is SGHTA and CDR2 FQGNSA. V lost 1 base, J lost 0 bases, and 19 bases lay in between. The CDR3 runs to 18 residues. In nucleotides, the CDR3 is TGTGCCAGCAGCTTAGTTTCCCCTATGGGAGGTCTCTCCTACGAGCAGTACTTC. Translating it yields CASSLVSPMGGLSYEQYF.

CDR3 loop: CASSSLGQGNTEAFF. DNA for the CDR3: TGTGCCAGCAGTTCCCTCGGACAGGGGAACACTGAAGCTTTCTTT. The genes are TRBV27 and TRBJ1-1; 8 bases are shared with TRBD1. Looked up from germline, CDR1 is MNHEY and CDR2 is SMNVEV (reference sequence). The CDR3 extends over 15 amino acids. Unmatched junction bases numbered 5, after V lost 4 bases and J lost 1 base.